These 26 T cell receptor beta chains were all obtained from the same sample, sequenced in a study of blood T cells in healthy people across ages. Sample-barcoded 5' priming and a J-beta primer mix drove a second PCR of about 7 to 11 cycles. TCRdb used MiXCR to reprocess the 5' RACE reads, holding one entry per CDR3 protein. The repertoire consists of around 790,000 distinct CDR3 sequences, with 40% to 50% occurring once and the leading ten covering roughly 19%. Material: blood. The receptors derive from a man aged 55 to 69 in good health.

The chain employs TRBV6-2 or TRBV6-3 and TRBJ2-7; 8 nucleotides match TRBD1. The germline gives CDR1 MNHEY, CDR2 SVGEGT. The junction had 11 bases not matched to a gene; V was cut back by 8 bases and J by 2 bases. The CDR3 contains 15 residues. The CDR3: CASGNKVQGAYEQYF. CDR3 DNA: TGTGCCAGCGGTAACAAGGTACAGGGGGCCTACGAGCAGTACTTC.

The rearrangement joins TRBV7-2 to TRBJ1-5, with D unclear. CDR1 SGHTA and CDR2 FQGNSA come from the germline V gene. V lost 1 base and J 1 base, leaving 8 bases between the germline ends. This CDR3 is built from 15 residues. CDR3 sequence reads: CASSLDPTSNQPQHF. The CDR3 DNA follows: TGTGCCAGCAGCTTAGATCCCACAAGCAATCAGCCCCAGCATTTT.

This clonotype was picked up many times. V and J are TRBV4-1 and TRBJ2-7; weak D call: TRBD2 (5 bases). The V gene lost 3 bases and the J gene lost 2 bases, with 8 bases spanning the gap. Germline V lookup: CDR1 MGHRA, CDR2 YSYEKL. This CDR3 contains 13 residues. As DNA, the CDR3 is TGCGCCAGCAGCCACGGAGGCCCCTACGAGCAGTACTTC. Translating it yields CASSHGGPYEQYF.

This clonotype was seen a few times. The chain joins TRBV6-5 to TRBJ2-1, with 10 positions matching TRBD2. Germline V gene sequence: CDR1 MNHEY, CDR2 SVGAGI. V dropped 2 bases and J dropped 7; count of bases not matched to a gene: 2. CDR3 length: 14 residues. CDR3 bases: TGTGCCAGCAGTTACGTAGCGGGGGGTAATGAGCAGTTCTTC. It codes for CASSYVAGGNEQFF.

This chain joins TRBV20-1 and TRBJ2-1; 8 bases agree with TRBD2. Germline loops: CDR1 DFQATT, CDR2 SNEGSKA (reference sequence). The CDR3 contains 14 residues. Germline trimming cut 5 bases from V and 0 bases from J; bases unmatched to any gene: 3. The CDR3 DNA follows: TGCAGTGCTCCAAGCGGGGGCTCCTACAATGAGCAGTTCTTC. Amino acids: CSAPSGGSYNEQFF.

This clonotype came up a few times. The chain joins TRBV3-1 to TRBJ1-4; D remains ambiguous. Germline CDR1 and CDR2: LGHDT and YNNKEL (reference sequence). Trimming removed 3 bases from V and 4 bases from J, with 9 bases in between. The CDR3 runs to 14 residues. CDR3 bases: TGTGCCAGCAGCCACCCGGGGAGTAATGAAAAACTGTTTTTT. Amino acid sequence: CASSHPGSNEKLFF.

On this clonotype: Mismatch with germline at one junction end may stem from a read error. This rearrangement joins TRBV20-1 to TRBJ2-3; TRBD2 might be the D (7 bases). This CDR3 is built from 13 residues. Germline lookup yields CDR1 DFQATT and CDR2 SNEGSKA (reference sequence). The DNA of the CDR3 is TGCAGTGGAAGCCGGGGGGCCCCAGACACGCAGTATTTT. Protein product: CSGSRGAPDTQYF.

Remarks on this clonotype: Sequence at one end of the junction differs from germline and may be a read error. The rearrangement joins TRBV20-1 to TRBJ2-7; weak D call: TRBD2 (5 bases). The CDR3 has 15 amino acids. CDR1 and CDR2 from the germline V gene are DFQATT and SNEGSKA (reference sequence). The CDR3 DNA reads as TGCAGTGCTAGAGATGCTAGCTGGAGCTCCTACGGGCAGTACTTC. Encoded protein: CSARDASWSSYGQYF.

On this clonotype: The junction departs from germline at one end; a sequencing error may be responsible. V usage is TRBV14 and J usage is TRBJ1-2, with a weak D call TRBD1 (6 bases). The germline V gene has CDR1 SGHDN and CDR2 FVKESK. The CDR3 loop spans 13 amino acids. CDR3 sequence reads: CASSPQGPGGYTF. Here the CDR3 DNA reads TGTGCTAGCAGCCCACAGGGCCCGGGTGGCTACACCTTC. Looking up the rest from reference TRBV14 and TRBJ1-2 gives the full variable domain: EAGVTQFPSHSVIEKGQTVTLRCDPISGHDNLYWYRRVMGKEIKFLLHFVKESKQDESGMPNNRFLAERTGGTYSTLKVQPAELEDSGVYFCASSPQGPGGYTFGSGTRLTVV.

The rearrangement links TRBV27 to TRBJ2-2, with TRBD1 as a possible D gene (5 bases). The CDR3 runs to 13 residues. Looked up from germline, CDR1 is MNHEY and CDR2 is SMNVEV (reference sequence). The V end lost 5 bases, the J end lost 8 bases, and 12 bases lay between the germline ends. CDR3 sequence (DNA): TGTGCCAGCAGTGTAGGGCGGACAGGGGAGCTGTTTTTT. It specifies CASSVGRTGELFF.

The genes are TRBV5-1 and TRBJ1-1, with D unclear. Germline values: CDR1 SGHRS, CDR2 YFSETQ. V was shortened by 4 bases and J by 11 bases, with 12 bases between the two germline ends. The CDR3 is 11 amino acids. The CDR3 nucleotides read TGCGCCAGCAGCGCCGGGAGGGATGCTTTCTTT. It specifies CASSAGRDAFF.

The genes are TRBV4-3 and TRBJ2-7; 8 bases map to TRBD1. Germline V CDR1 and CDR2: LGHNA, YSLEER. The CDR3 runs to 15 residues. J gave up 3 bases and V 4 bases, and 8 bases lay outside the gene matches. CDR3 coding DNA: TGCGCCAGCAGCCCTCAGACAGGGGACTTCTACGAGCAGTACTTC. Its protein product is CASSPQTGDFYEQYF.

This clonotype was seen a few times. The rearrangement links TRBV27 to TRBJ2-7; 8 nucleotides align to TRBD2. Germline CDR1 and CDR2: MNHEY and SMNVEV (reference sequence). Unmatched junction bases numbered 8, after V lost 5 bases and J lost 5 bases. The CDR3 spans 14 residues. Written as DNA, the CDR3 is TGTGCCAGCAGTCTCGGCGGGGGGTTGGACGAGCAGTACTTC. Translated, it gives CASSLGGGLDEQYF.

The rearrangement joins TRBV7-2 to TRBJ1-5; 10 nucleotides align to TRBD1. CDR1 and CDR2 from the germline V gene are SGHTA and FQGNSA. J gave up 4 bases and V 5 bases, and 5 bases lay outside the gene matches. CDR3 length: 15 amino acids. The CDR3 spells CASSPWGQGNQPQHF. In DNA, the CDR3 is TGTGCCAGCAGCCCCTGGGGACAGGGGAATCAGCCCCAGCATTTT.

The chain recombines TRBV20-1 with TRBJ1-2; weak D call: TRBD1 (6 bases). The germline V gene encodes CDR1 DFQATT and CDR2 SNEGSKA (reference sequence). The CDR3 loop spans 14 amino acids. V gave up 4 bases and J gave up 4 bases, with 16 bases separating them. CDR3 in DNA: TGCAGTGCTACGTCGCCAGGGGATTTCTATGGCTACACCTTC. It yields the protein CSATSPGDFYGYTF.

The chain recombines TRBV27 with TRBJ1-4; the D gene is possibly TRBD1 (5 bases). The germline V and J ends were trimmed by 6 bases and 10 bases, with 21 bases remaining between them. The CDR3 extends over 15 amino acids. Germline CDR1 and CDR2: MNHEY and SMNVEV (reference sequence). The CDR3 loop reads CASRGRGTDAVKLFF. The CDR3 DNA reads TGTGCCAGCAGGGGAAGGGGAACTGACGCTGTAAAACTGTTTTTT.

The chain is built from TRBV20-1 and TRBJ2-5; D uncertain. The CDR3 has 15 amino acids. Germline V gives CDR1 DFQATT, CDR2 SNEGSKA (reference sequence). Trimming removed 0 bases from V and 0 bases from J, with 11 bases in between. The CDR3 nucleotides read TGCAGTGCTAGAGATCTTAGGGCTAACCAAGAGACCCAGTACTTC. As protein: CSARDLRANQETQYF.

The chain carries TRBV12-3 or TRBV12-4 and TRBJ2-1, with D possibly matching TRBD2 (6 bases). V dropped 3 bases and J dropped 3 bases, with 15 bases sitting between them. This CDR3 comprises 16 residues. The CDR3 bases are TGTGCCAGCAGTTTGTGGGGGACTTCCAACTACAATGAGCAGTTCTTC. Its translation: CASSLWGTSNYNEQFF.

This clonotype was seen at least ten times. The chain joins TRBV27 to TRBJ1-5; D possibly corresponds to TRBD1 (6 bases). Between the trimmed V and J ends, which lost 4 bases and 10 bases, there was a span of 17 bases. Germline CDR1 is MNHEY and CDR2 is SMNVEV (reference sequence). The CDR3 is 14 amino acids. The CDR3 is CASSSEGEQGPQHF. CDR3 DNA sequence: TGTGCCAGCAGTTCCGAGGGGGAACAGGGCCCCCAGCATTTT.

This clonotype came up a few times. The chain has TRBV30 and TRBJ2-1; the match to TRBD2 covers 13 bases. The germline CDR1 and CDR2 sequences are GTSNPN and SVGIG (reference sequence). This CDR3 is built from 15 residues. V gave up 3 bases and J gave up 9 bases; unmatched junction bases: 8. The CDR3 reads CAWRTSGGRLGEQFF. DNA of the CDR3: TGTGCCTGGAGGACTAGCGGGGGGCGACTTGGTGAGCAGTTCTTC. The full variable domain, in which reference TRBV30 and TRBJ2-1 provide the parts outside the CDR3, is SQTIHQWPATLVQPVGSPLSLECTVEGTSNPNLYWYRQAAGRGLQLLFYSVGIGQISSEVPQNLSASRPQDRQFILSSKKLLLSDSGFYLCAWRTSGGRLGEQFFGPGTRLTVL.

The J gene is TRBJ1-2, the V gene TRBV14; the D gene is possibly TRBD1 (5 bases). Germline CDR1 is SGHDN and CDR2 is FVKESK. CDR3 length: 14 residues. The germline V and J ends were trimmed by 0 bases and 7 bases, with 12 bases remaining between them. The CDR3 region is CASSQDNGAGGYTF. Written as DNA, the CDR3 is TGTGCCAGCAGCCAAGATAATGGGGCGGGTGGCTACACCTTC. Variable domain in full (rest from reference TRBV14 and TRBJ1-2): EAGVTQFPSHSVIEKGQTVTLRCDPISGHDNLYWYRRVMGKEIKFLLHFVKESKQDESGMPNNRFLAERTGGTYSTLKVQPAELEDSGVYFCASSQDNGAGGYTFGSGTRLTVV.

The CDR3: CASSSGTAIYVYEQYF. The DNA for the CDR3 is TGCGCCAGCAGTTCCGGGACCGCGATTTATGTCTACGAGCAGTACTTC. The chain is built from TRBV5-1 and TRBJ2-7; D is possibly TRBD1 or TRBD2 (5 bases each). CDR1 is SGHRS and CDR2 is YFSETQ in the germline V gene. The CDR3 spans 16 residues. Trimming removed 5 bases from V and 3 bases from J, with 21 bases in between. The entire variable domain, with the rest obtained from reference TRBV5-1 and TRBJ2-7, is as follows: KAGVTQTPRYLIKTRGQQVTLSCSPISGHRSVSWYQQTPGQGLQFLFEYFSETQRNKGNFPGRFSGRQFSNSRSEMNVSTLELGDSALYLCASSSGTAIYVYEQYFGPGTRLTVT.

The V and J genes are TRBV27 and TRBJ2-7; tentatively, D is TRBD1 (6 bases). Deletions cut 5 bases from V and 0 bases from J, with 14 bases between. CDR1 and CDR2 from the germline V gene are MNHEY and SMNVEV (reference sequence). The CDR3 spans 15 residues. DNA of the CDR3: TGTGCCAGCAGTCAATCCGGGACACCCTCCTACGAGCAGTACTTC. Translated: CASSQSGTPSYEQYF.

This chain links TRBV4-2 with TRBJ1-4, with 9 nucleotides matching TRBD1. J gave up 8 bases and V 0 bases, and 10 bases lay outside the gene matches. There are 17 residues in the CDR3. Germline loops: CDR1 LGHNA, CDR2 YNFKEQ. The CDR3 sequence is CASSQDWDREVGEKLFF. The CDR3 coding sequence is TGTGCCAGCAGCCAAGATTGGGACAGGGAGGTCGGCGAAAAACTGTTTTTT.

The chain joins TRBV14 to TRBJ2-4; D not resolved. The J call may be wrong; the DNA end is better matched by TRBJ2-7. Germline lookup yields CDR1 SGHDN and CDR2 FVKESK. There are 14 residues in the CDR3. The CDR3 coding sequence is TGTGCCAGCAGCCAAAACGTAGGGACCTACGAGCAGTACTTC. Residues: CASSQNVGTYEQYF.

On this clonotype: A much larger clone lies one base from this, so it may be a read error. The genes are TRBV29-1 and TRBJ2-5; 10 bases align to TRBD2. Germline assignment: CDR1 SQVTM and CDR2 ANQGSEA. The CDR3 length is 15 residues. V dropped 2 bases and J dropped 1; count of bases not matched to a gene: 4. The DNA for the CDR3 is TGCAGCGTTGAAAAAGGACTAGCGGTCCAAGAGACCCAGTACTTC. This encodes CSVEKGLAVQETQYF.